This is a list of T cell receptor beta chains from one sample in a study of beta chain features in type 1 diabetes. The assay was immunoSEQ multiplex PCR, and TCRdb's table has in-frame clones only and misses some. Of under 800,000 clones listed, 15% were seen once; the top ten hold about 0.086%. The sequenced sample was naive CD4+ T cells from blood. The receptor set was obtained from a man aged 18-30 years in good health. Both conserved end residues are part of each CDR3. Fields, in order: V gene, J gene, clone size, D gene, CDR3 protein, CDR3 DNA. D genes are given only for firm matches. Not every row has a clone size; where given, it reads once, few, many or a size class.

v_call: TRBV5-1; j_call: TRBJ2-7; clone_size: -; d_call: TRBD2; cdr3_aa: CASSLGGTSGIGRGYEQYF; cdr3_nt: TGCGCCAGCAGCTTGGGAGGGACTAGCGGGATCGGGAGAGGCTACGAGCAGTACTTC
v_call: TRBV29-1; j_call: TRBJ2-7; clone_size: few; d_call: -; cdr3_aa: CSVATGYEQYF; cdr3_nt: TGCAGCGTAGCTACAGGGTACGAGCAGTACTTC
v_call: TRBV4-2; j_call: TRBJ2-3; clone_size: -; d_call: -; cdr3_aa: CASSQSTASTRDTQYF; cdr3_nt: TGTGCCAGCAGCCAATCCACTGCTTCCACACGGGATACGCAGTATTTT
v_call: TRBV11-2; j_call: TRBJ2-1; clone_size: few; d_call: TRBD1; cdr3_aa: CASSLGTAYNEQFF; cdr3_nt: TGTGCCAGCAGCCTAGGGACAGCTTACAATGAGCAGTTCTTC
v_call: TRBV20-1; j_call: TRBJ1-1; clone_size: few; d_call: -; cdr3_aa: CSARTRDVVFF; cdr3_nt: TGCAGTGCTAGGACCCGGGACGTAGTCTTCTTT
v_call: TRBV11-1; j_call: TRBJ2-7; clone_size: -; d_call: TRBD2; cdr3_aa: CASSLGTSVEQYF; cdr3_nt: TGTGCCAGCAGCTTAGGGACTAGCGTCGAGCAGTACTTC
v_call: TRBV30; j_call: TRBJ1-1; clone_size: few; d_call: TRBD1; cdr3_aa: CAWRAPGQGYEAFF; cdr3_nt: TGTGCCTGGAGGGCCCCGGGACAGGGCTATGAAGCTTTCTTT
v_call: TRBV27; j_call: TRBJ2-7; clone_size: -; d_call: -; cdr3_aa: CASSLGGTGEQYF; cdr3_nt: TGTGCCAGCAGTTTAGGTGGGACGGGCGAGCAGTACTTC
v_call: TRBV12-5; j_call: TRBJ1-1; clone_size: -; d_call: -; cdr3_aa: CASGHQGRDTEAFF; cdr3_nt: TGTGCTAGTGGTCACCAGGGGAGAGACACTGAAGCTTTCTTT
v_call: TRBV21-1; j_call: TRBJ2-5; clone_size: few; d_call: -; cdr3_aa: CASSKGVDGGAETQYF; cdr3_nt: TGTGCCAGCAGCAAAGGCGTTGACGGGGGCGCAGAGACCCAGTACTTC
v_call: TRBV4-3; j_call: TRBJ1-5; clone_size: few; d_call: -; cdr3_aa: CASSRSTGSSNQPQHF; cdr3_nt: TGCGCCAGCAGTCGATCTACAGGTTCGAGCAATCAGCCCCAGCATTTT
v_call: TRBV11-2; j_call: TRBJ1-1; clone_size: once; d_call: -; cdr3_aa: CASSRDQPSVGTEAFF; cdr3_nt: TGTGCCAGCAGCCGGGATCAGCCCAGCGTGGGCACTGAAGCTTTCTTT
v_call: TRBV11-2; j_call: TRBJ2-3; clone_size: -; d_call: -; cdr3_aa: CASSLDPSHTDTQYF; cdr3_nt: TGTGCCAGCAGCTTAGATCCCTCGCACACAGATACGCAGTATTTT
v_call: TRBV4-3; j_call: TRBJ2-1; clone_size: few; d_call: -; cdr3_aa: CASSQGYSGNWLYSEQFF; cdr3_nt: TGCGCCAGCAGCCAGGGGTATTCGGGAAATTGGTTGTACAGTGAGCAGTTCTTC
v_call: TRBV27; j_call: TRBJ1-1; clone_size: few; d_call: -; cdr3_aa: CASSRALTMNTEAFF; cdr3_nt: TGTGCCAGCAGTCGGGCATTAACCATGAACACTGAAGCTTTCTTT
v_call: TRBV7-6; j_call: TRBJ2-7; clone_size: -; d_call: TRBD2; cdr3_aa: CASSPGTSFGEQYF; cdr3_nt: TGTGCCAGCAGCCCCGGGACTAGCTTCGGCGAGCAGTACTTC
v_call: TRBV5-6; j_call: TRBJ2-3; clone_size: few; d_call: -; cdr3_aa: CASSLDSIADTQYF; cdr3_nt: TGTGCCAGCAGCTTGGATTCGATAGCAGATACGCAGTATTTT
v_call: TRBV6-5; j_call: TRBJ2-7; clone_size: few; d_call: TRBD2; cdr3_aa: CASSYWGTSGSYEQYF; cdr3_nt: TGTGCCAGCAGTTACTGGGGGACTAGCGGGAGTTACGAGCAGTACTTC
v_call: TRBV5-4; j_call: TRBJ2-2; clone_size: -; d_call: TRBD2; cdr3_aa: CASSPPGLAGAGGELFF; cdr3_nt: TGTGCCAGCAGCCCGCCCGGACTAGCGGGAGCTGGCGGGGAGCTGTTTTTT
v_call: TRBV7-2; j_call: TRBJ2-7; clone_size: -; d_call: TRBD2; cdr3_aa: CASSRPGLAGNSYEQYF; cdr3_nt: TGTGCCAGCAGCCGACCGGGACTAGCGGGAAATTCCTACGAGCAGTACTTC
v_call: TRBV28; j_call: TRBJ2-7; clone_size: -; d_call: -; cdr3_aa: CASSLGQPYEQYF; cdr3_nt: TGTGCCAGCAGTTTAGGACAGCCCTACGAGCAGTACTTC
v_call: TRBV10-3; j_call: TRBJ1-2; clone_size: few; d_call: TRBD1; cdr3_aa: CAISRDRAAGYTF; cdr3_nt: TGTGCCATCAGCCGGGACAGGGCCGCTGGCTACACCTTC
v_call: TRBV7-2; j_call: TRBJ2-7; clone_size: few; d_call: TRBD1; cdr3_aa: CASSFDRTGIYEQYF; cdr3_nt: TGTGCCAGCAGCTTTGATCGGACAGGGATCTACGAGCAGTACTTC
v_call: TRBV2; j_call: TRBJ2-2; clone_size: -; d_call: TRBD1; cdr3_aa: CASSIDRGHAGELFF; cdr3_nt: TGTGCCAGCAGTATAGACAGGGGGCATGCCGGGGAGCTGTTTTTT
v_call: TRBV18; j_call: TRBJ1-2; clone_size: -; d_call: -; cdr3_aa: CASSTDGQRGGYTF; cdr3_nt: TGTGCCAGCTCAACGGACGGACAACGAGGTGGCTACACCTTC
v_call: TRBV6-5; j_call: TRBJ1-2; clone_size: -; d_call: -; cdr3_aa: CASSYSRGLTHGYTF; cdr3_nt: TGTGCCAGCAGTTACTCGAGAGGTCTTACCCATGGCTACACCTTC
v_call: TRBV7-3; j_call: TRBJ2-2; clone_size: few; d_call: -; cdr3_aa: CASSRDRRGTGELFF; cdr3_nt: TGTGCCAGCAGCCGTGACAGGAGAGGCACCGGGGAGCTGTTTTTT
v_call: TRBV18; j_call: TRBJ2-1; clone_size: -; d_call: -; cdr3_aa: CASSPGQNNEQFF; cdr3_nt: TGTGCCAGCTCTCCCGGACAGAACAATGAGCAGTTCTTC
v_call: TRBV5-4; j_call: TRBJ1-6; clone_size: -; d_call: -; cdr3_aa: CASSFQGRDSPLHF; cdr3_nt: TGTGCCAGCAGCTTTCAGGGGCGTGATTCACCCCTCCACTTT
v_call: TRBV4-1; j_call: TRBJ2-7; clone_size: few; d_call: -; cdr3_aa: CASSQAYEQYF; cdr3_nt: TGCGCCAGCAGCCAAGCCTACGAGCAGTACTTC
v_call: TRBV10-3; j_call: TRBJ2-3; clone_size: many; d_call: TRBD2; cdr3_aa: CAIGTSGGSTDTQYF; cdr3_nt: TGTGCCATCGGGACTAGCGGGGGGTCCACAGATACGCAGTATTTT
v_call: TRBV6-5; j_call: TRBJ1-2; clone_size: few; d_call: -; cdr3_aa: CAVHVSQGSNYGYTF; cdr3_nt: TGTGCCGTACACGTAAGCCAGGGGTCCAACTATGGCTACACCTTC
v_call: TRBV18; j_call: TRBJ2-5; clone_size: -; d_call: -; cdr3_aa: CASNGVTRGETQYF; cdr3_nt: TGTGCCAGCAACGGGGTGACTAGGGGAGAGACCCAGTACTTC
v_call: TRBV7-2; j_call: TRBJ2-5; clone_size: -; d_call: TRBD1; cdr3_aa: CASSHRRQGVGETQYF; cdr3_nt: TGTGCCAGCAGCCACCGCCGACAGGGGGTTGGAGAGACCCAGTACTTC
v_call: TRBV25-1; j_call: TRBJ1-3; clone_size: few; d_call: -; cdr3_aa: CASSTGGNTIYF; cdr3_nt: TGTGCCAGCAGCACTGGGGGAAACACCATATATTTT
v_call: TRBV15; j_call: TRBJ1-1; clone_size: few; d_call: -; cdr3_aa: CATSRGGMNTEAFF; cdr3_nt: TGTGCCACCAGCAGAGGGGGGATGAACACTGAAGCTTTCTTT
v_call: TRBV9; j_call: TRBJ2-1; clone_size: few; d_call: TRBD1; cdr3_aa: CASSVAGTVTYNEQFF; cdr3_nt: TGTGCCAGCAGCGTAGCTGGGACAGTGACCTACAATGAGCAGTTCTTC
v_call: TRBV27; j_call: TRBJ1-6; clone_size: few; d_call: TRBD1; cdr3_aa: CASSSRGTGYSYNSPLHF; cdr3_nt: TGTGCCAGCAGTTCCCGCGGGACAGGGTATAGTTATAATTCACCCCTCCACTTT
v_call: TRBV6-6; j_call: TRBJ2-6; clone_size: few; d_call: -; cdr3_aa: CASSKQGFGANVLTF; cdr3_nt: TGTGCCAGCAGTAAACAGGGCTTTGGGGCCAACGTCCTGACTTTC
v_call: TRBV28; j_call: TRBJ1-6; clone_size: -; d_call: -; cdr3_aa: CASSFPRVRNSPLHF; cdr3_nt: TGTGCCAGCAGTTTTCCGAGGGTTAGAAACTCACCCCTCCACTTT
v_call: TRBV2; j_call: TRBJ2-4; clone_size: -; d_call: TRBD2; cdr3_aa: CASTPIIGTSLAKNIQYF; cdr3_nt: TGTGCCAGCACGCCCATAATTGGGACTAGCCTAGCCAAAAACATTCAGTACTTC
v_call: TRBV18; j_call: TRBJ2-1; clone_size: many; d_call: -; cdr3_aa: CASSREYNEQFF; cdr3_nt: TGTGCCAGCTCACGGGAGTACAATGAGCAGTTCTTC
v_call: TRBV11-3; j_call: TRBJ1-5; clone_size: few; d_call: TRBD1; cdr3_aa: CASSAGTGDRVDQPQHF; cdr3_nt: TGTGCCAGCAGCGCCGGGACAGGGGATAGGGTTGATCAGCCCCAGCATTTT
v_call: TRBV10-3; j_call: TRBJ2-7; clone_size: few; d_call: -; cdr3_aa: CAISLGYEQYF; cdr3_nt: TGTGCCATCAGCCTAGGGTACGAGCAGTACTTC
v_call: TRBV7-2; j_call: TRBJ1-1; clone_size: -; d_call: -; cdr3_aa: CASSLDLLRNTEAFF; cdr3_nt: TGTGCCAGCAGCTTAGATCTGCTCCGGAACACTGAAGCTTTCTTT
v_call: TRBV29-1; j_call: TRBJ2-7; clone_size: few; d_call: -; cdr3_aa: CSVRTISYEQYF; cdr3_nt: TGCAGCGTTCGGACTATCTCCTACGAGCAGTACTTC